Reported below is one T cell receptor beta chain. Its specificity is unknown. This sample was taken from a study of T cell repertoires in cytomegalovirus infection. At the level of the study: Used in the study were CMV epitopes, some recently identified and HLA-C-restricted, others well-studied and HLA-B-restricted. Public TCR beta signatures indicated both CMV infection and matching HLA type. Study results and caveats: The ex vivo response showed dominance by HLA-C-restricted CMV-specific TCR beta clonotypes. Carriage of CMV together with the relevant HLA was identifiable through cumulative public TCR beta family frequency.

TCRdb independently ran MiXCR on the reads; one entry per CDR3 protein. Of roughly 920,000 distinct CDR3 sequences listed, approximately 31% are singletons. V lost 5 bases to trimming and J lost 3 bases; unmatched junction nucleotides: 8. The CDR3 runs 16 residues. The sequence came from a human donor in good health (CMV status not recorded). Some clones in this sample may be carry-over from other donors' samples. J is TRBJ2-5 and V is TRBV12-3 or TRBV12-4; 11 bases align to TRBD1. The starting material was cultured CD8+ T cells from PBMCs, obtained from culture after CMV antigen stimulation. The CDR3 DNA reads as TGTGCCAGCAGTGGGACCGGGACAGGGGGTGAAGAGACCCAGTACTTC. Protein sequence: CASSGTGTGGEETQYF.